These 27 T cell receptor beta chains were sequenced from one sample in a study of blood T cell repertoires in COVID-19. Some clones are missing from TCRdb's copy, which holds only in-frame ones; the method was immunoSEQ multiplex PCR. The sample consists of over 350,000 clones, 88% of them appearing once. Sequenced: PBMCs or T cells enriched from blood (not recorded which). The receptors derive from a woman younger than 35 who had recovered from COVID-19.

The count of this clone is one. In DNA, the CDR3 is TGTGCCACCAGTGATTTTGGGGGGACAGATACGCAGTATTTT. Protein: CATSDFGGTDTQYF. The V and J genes are TRBV24-1 and TRBJ2-3, with D tentatively TRBD2 (6 bases). Trimming removed 1 base from V and 3 bases from J, with 7 bases in between. The CDR3 consists of 14 residues. Germline V gene data show CDR1 as KGHDR and CDR2 as SFDVKD.

The genes are TRBV5-6 and TRBJ1-5; D may be TRBD1 (5 bases). V was cut by 0 bases and J by 7 bases, with 11 bases left in between. The CDR3 is made up of 14 amino acids. Germline loops: CDR1 SGHDT, CDR2 YYEEEE. CDR3 sequence reads: CASSLGQLRQPQHF. The DNA for the CDR3 is TGTGCCAGCAGCTTGGGACAGCTGAGGCAGCCCCAGCATTTT.

The V gene is TRBV6-2 or TRBV6-3, the J gene TRBJ2-7; 9 bases agree with TRBD1. Germline V gives CDR1 MNHEY, CDR2 SVGEGT. This CDR3 has 15 amino acids. With V trimmed by 2 bases and J by 2 bases, 4 bases remained unmatched. CDR3 nucleotides: TGTGCCAGCAGTTACCTGGGACAGGGCGCCTACGAGCAGTACTTC. Residues: CASSYLGQGAYEQYF.

J is TRBJ1-1 and V is TRBV7-3, with unresolved D. Germline V lookup: CDR1 SGHTA, CDR2 FQGTGA. This CDR3 has 14 residues. V lost 8 bases and J 0 bases, leaving 13 bases between the germline ends. The CDR3 sequence is CASSGELMNTEAFF. CDR3 DNA sequence: TGTGCCAGCTCGGGAGAACTCATGAACACTGAAGCTTTCTTT.

The CDR3 loop is CASTYSPDSSYGYTF. The CDR3 DNA is TGTGCCAGCACATACTCTCCCGACAGTAGCTATGGCTACACCTTC. The chain uses TRBV6-5 and TRBJ1-2; TRBD1 is a possible D gene (5 bases). V lost 7 bases and J 4 bases, leaving 19 bases between the germline ends. Germline V gene lookup returns CDR1 MNHEY and CDR2 SVGAGI. The CDR3 length is 15 residues.

CDR3: CASSRQLMGGLNTEAFF. As DNA, the CDR3 is TGTGCCAGCAGCCGCCAGTTAATGGGGGGTTTGAACACTGAAGCTTTCTTT. The chain uses TRBV3-1 (or the pseudogene TRBV3-2) and TRBJ1-1; D is possibly TRBD1 (5 bases). V was trimmed by 4 bases and J by 0 bases, leaving 18 bases between them. CDR1 and CDR2 from the germline V gene are LGHDT and YNNKEL (reference sequence). The CDR3 runs 17 residues.

The J gene is TRBJ2-3, the V gene TRBV12-5; 10 nucleotides align to TRBD2. CDR1 LGHNT and CDR2 FRNRAP come from the germline V gene. Losses at the gene ends were 4 bases for V and 3 bases for J; bases not matched to a gene: 10. The CDR3 is made up of 17 amino acids. DNA for the CDR3: TGTGCTAGTGGTTCTGATCGGACTAGCGGAGGGACAGATACGCAGTATTTT. This translates into CASGSDRTSGGTDTQYF.

This clone occurred once. This chain connects TRBV10-3 to TRBJ1-1; 7 bases map to TRBD1. Germline CDR1 is ENHRY and CDR2 is SYGVKD. V was clipped by 4 bases and J by 3 bases; unmatched bases: 8. The CDR3 is made up of 15 amino acids. Here the CDR3 DNA reads TGTGCCATCAGTGGAACACCCAGGGGGGACACTGAAGCTTTCTTT. Amino acid sequence: CAISGTPRGDTEAFF.

The chain recombines TRBV27 with TRBJ2-1, with D maybe TRBD2 (5 bases). The germline CDR1 and CDR2 sequences are MNHEY and SMNVEV (reference sequence). The CDR3 consists of 11 residues. V lost 5 bases, J lost 7 bases, and 6 bases lay in between. CDR3 DNA sequence: TGTGCCAGCAGTGAGGGTAATGAGCAGTTCTTC. As protein: CASSEGNEQFF.

The rearrangement links TRBV5-1 to TRBJ2-1; 8 bases are a match to TRBD2. The J segment lost 6 bases and the V segment lost 0 bases, leaving 8 bases of the junction unmatched. In germline, CDR1 is SGHRS, CDR2 YFSETQ. The CDR3 is 16 amino acids. The CDR3 here is CASSLAGLGGGNEQFF. In DNA, the CDR3 is TGCGCCAGCAGCTTGGCGGGACTAGGTGGGGGCAATGAGCAGTTCTTC. Complete variable domain (other parts from reference TRBV5-1 and TRBJ2-1): KAGVTQTPRYLIKTRGQQVTLSCSPISGHRSVSWYQQTPGQGLQFLFEYFSETQRNKGNFPGRFSGRQFSNSRSEMNVSTLELGDSALYLCASSLAGLGGGNEQFFGPGTRLTVL.

This rearrangement joins TRBV6-5 to TRBJ2-7, with TRBD1 matching 7 bases. CDR3 length: 13 amino acids. J gave up 2 bases and V 6 bases, and 4 bases lay outside the gene matches. Germline lookup yields CDR1 MNHEY and CDR2 SVGAGI. The CDR3: CASSWGQPYEQYF. As DNA, the CDR3 is TGTGCCAGCAGCTGGGGACAGCCCTACGAGCAGTACTTC.

The genes are TRBV27 and TRBJ2-7; the match to TRBD1 covers 10 bases. Germline CDR1 is MNHEY and CDR2 is SMNVEV (reference sequence). The V segment lost 5 bases and the J segment 5 bases; nucleotides outside the gene matches: 9. The CDR3 covers 15 residues. CDR3: CASSPQDRGPHEQYF. The CDR3 DNA follows: TGTGCCAGCAGTCCCCAAGACAGGGGGCCCCACGAGCAGTACTTC.

The rearrangement links TRBV6-5 to TRBJ1-2; a weak D match, TRBD1 (5 bases). V gave up 7 bases and J gave up 4 bases, with 10 bases separating them. Per germline, CDR1 MNHEY and CDR2 SVGAGI. The CDR3 has 12 residues. This CDR3 is CASTGDFYGYTF. CDR3 sequence (DNA): TGTGCCAGCACCGGGGACTTCTATGGCTACACCTTC.

This clone appeared once. The J gene is TRBJ1-5, the V gene TRBV19; 10 bases align to TRBD1. J gave up 3 bases and V 4 bases, and 6 bases lay outside the gene matches. Germline V gives CDR1 LNHDA, CDR2 SQIVND (reference sequence). This CDR3 comprises 16 residues. CDR3 sequence (DNA): TGTGCCAGTAGTAATCGACAGGGGGCTGACAATCAGCCCCAGCATTTT. It encodes CASSNRQGADNQPQHF.

The chain is built from TRBV7-2 and TRBJ1-6; TRBD1 matches at 8 bases. Per germline, CDR1 SGHTA and CDR2 FQGNSA. This CDR3 has 15 residues. Trimming removed 5 bases from V and 9 bases from J; junction bases left unmatched: 9. The DNA for the CDR3 is TGTGCCAGCAGCCCGGGACAGGCGGGGTTTTCACCCCTCCACTTT. Residues: CASSPGQAGFSPLHF.

The V and J genes are TRBV6-2 or TRBV6-3 and TRBJ2-7; 8 bases match TRBD2. V dropped 2 bases and J dropped 2; count of bases not matched to a gene: 14. The germline CDR1 and CDR2 sequences are MNHEY and SVGEGT. The CDR3 covers 18 residues. CDR3 amino acids: CASSYRVGGEPHTYEQYF. In DNA form, the CDR3 reads TGTGCCAGCAGTTACCGAGTCGGGGGGGAGCCTCACACCTACGAGCAGTACTTC.

With regard to this clone: Other DNA sequences from this sample encode an identical CDR3 as well. CDR3 in DNA: TGTGCCTGGAGTGTGGCCTCTGGAAACACCATATATTTT. Protein sequence: CAWSVASGNTIYF. The V gene is TRBV30, the J gene TRBJ1-3; no definite D call. This CDR3 has 13 residues. Trimming took 0 bases from V and 0 from J, leaving 3 bases between them. Germline lookup yields CDR1 GTSNPN and CDR2 SVGIG (reference sequence).

This chain connects TRBV9 to TRBJ1-6, with D possibly TRBD1 on 6 matching bases. Germline values: CDR1 SGDLS, CDR2 YYNGEE. The CDR3 totals 18 residues. Trimming shortened V by 3 bases and J by 7 bases, and 23 bases separated the two germline ends. CDR3 in amino acids: CASSAESHWDTQNSPLHF. The CDR3 DNA reads TGTGCCAGCAGCGCTGAGTCCCATTGGGACACCCAGAATTCACCCCTCCACTTT.

The rearrangement links TRBV12-3 or TRBV12-4 to TRBJ1-2, with D possibly TRBD1 on 5 matching bases. The CDR3 is 12 residues long. The V end lost 10 bases, the J end lost 5 bases, and 14 bases lay between the germline ends. The CDR3 DNA reads as TGTGCCACTTTCGGGGGAAAGTATGGCTACACCTTC. This gives the protein CATFGGKYGYTF.

The chain employs TRBV7-9 and TRBJ2-2; TRBD1 is a possible D gene (7 bases). Trimming shortened V by 9 bases and J by 3 bases, and 20 bases separated the two germline ends. This CDR3 has 16 residues. Germline CDR1 SEHNR, CDR2 FQNEAQ (reference sequence). This CDR3 reads CASTPTGRGDTGELFF. In DNA form, the CDR3 reads TGTGCCAGTACCCCAACGGGCAGGGGGGACACCGGGGAGCTGTTTTTT.

The chain has TRBV11-2 and TRBJ1-2; 9 nucleotides line up with TRBD1. Germline loops: CDR1 SGHAT, CDR2 FQNNGV. Losses at the gene ends were 6 bases for V and 2 bases for J; bases not matched to a gene: 13. There are 17 residues in the CDR3. CDR3 sequence: CASSLKGPGQGNYGYTF. In DNA form, the CDR3 reads TGTGCCAGCAGTTTAAAGGGGCCGGGACAGGGCAACTATGGCTACACCTTC.

This rearrangement joins TRBV11-2 to TRBJ1-1; tentatively, D is TRBD1 (6 bases). Germline CDR1 is SGHAT and CDR2 is FQNNGV. With 5 bases removed from V and 5 bases from J, the gap between germline ends came to 15 bases. The CDR3 is 14 amino acids. CDR3 sequence: CASSMAGAGTEAFF. In DNA form, the CDR3 reads TGTGCCAGCAGCATGGCAGGGGCTGGAACTGAAGCTTTCTTT.

This sequence joins TRBV5-1 and TRBJ1-6; D ambiguous. CDR3 length: 15 residues. Trimming took 0 bases from V and 6 from J, leaving 10 bases between them. CDR1 and CDR2 from the germline V gene are SGHRS and YFSETQ. The DNA for the CDR3 is TGCGCCAGCAGCTTGGGAGACGGAGGTAATTCACCCCTCCACTTT. It specifies CASSLGDGGNSPLHF.

The CDR3 is CASSPSSGLAPLHF. CDR3 nucleotides: TGTGCCAGCAGCCCTTCCAGTGGTTTGGCCCCCCTCCACTTT. The chain is built from TRBV3-1 (or the pseudogene TRBV3-2) and TRBJ1-6, with D hard to call. Trimming removed 4 bases from V and 13 bases from J, with 17 bases in between. The CDR3 covers 14 residues. The germline CDR1 and CDR2 sequences are LGHDT and YNNKEL (reference sequence).

This rearrangement joins TRBV28 to TRBJ2-7; TRBD1 matches at 9 bases. The CDR3 is made up of 15 amino acids. The ends lost 5 bases at V and 5 bases at J; junction bases unmatched: 10. The germline V gene encodes CDR1 MDHEN and CDR2 SYDVKM. The CDR3 DNA follows: TGTGCCAGCAGTCCCCCCGGGACAGGGCCAAACGAGCAGTACTTC. Amino acid sequence: CASSPPGTGPNEQYF.

This chain joins TRBV27 and TRBJ2-7; no clear D gene. From germline, CDR1 is MNHEY and CDR2 SMNVEV (reference sequence). The CDR3 loop spans 16 amino acids. Trimming removed 4 bases at V and 6 bases at J, with 22 bases between. CDR3 nucleotide sequence: TGTGCCAGCAGTTCCCCCGCGCTAAAGCAGGCTGGCGAGCAGTACTTC. This gives the protein CASSSPALKQAGEQYF.

The chain uses TRBV5-5 and TRBJ1-4; the D gene is possibly TRBD1 (5 bases). Germline V gene sequence: CDR1 SGHKS, CDR2 YYEKEE (reference sequence). The CDR3 spans 15 residues. Trimming removed 4 bases from V and 7 bases from J, with 17 bases in between. The CDR3 here is CASSKHDSGSEKLFF. The CDR3 DNA reads TGTGCCAGCAGCAAGCACGACAGCGGGAGTGAAAAACTGTTTTTT.